This T cell receptor beta chain was documented in a study of blood T cell repertoires in COVID-19 (dated by TCRdb to the early 2020s). Describing the broader study: Samples covering the acute and convalescent phases of COVID-19 were provided by collaborators in the United States, Italy and Spain. The prospective study material was composed of cDNA or gDNA derived from T cells, B-cell-depleted T cells, or PBMCs. Deeply sampled blood TCRbeta repertoires from subjects exposed to, actively infected with, or recovered from COVID-19 were included in the dataset. The repertoires were released in a freely available public database intended as a resource for research on the immune response to SARS-CoV-2. Samples were obtained from the ongoing ImmuneRACE study (first 160 participants) and from 1,254 subjects provided by 6 global collaborators. The sample metadata nearly always contained a de-identified subject ID, COVID-19 status, age in years and sex. Where HLA class I and class II types were available, the types were taken from metadata supplied by the sample provider, not from assay-based typing. Points the paper makes about the study in general: How much clinical and demographic metadata was included differed by source and by participant, and the metadata was provided uncurated.

Concerning this clone: This clone's antigen is unknown. No base quality values were provided; no much bigger clone lies one nucleotide off.

In Seattle, one collaborating source enrolled patients while the infection was active and tracked those patients longitudinally over the course of disease. Whole blood was collected in K2EDTA tubes by collaborating institutions according to the institutions' own protocols. Collaborator samples were shipped for TCRbeta analysis as frozen whole blood, isolated PBMCs, or DNA extracted from either sample type. TCRbeta CDR3 regions were amplified from genomic DNA using the immunoSEQ Assay, a bias-controlled multiplex PCR. In the original analysis: Nucleated cell counts per sample were estimated from amplification of reference gene primers within the assay. To quantify the absolute abundance of each unique TCRbeta CDR3 rearrangement, sequence reads were collapsed and filtered. For each sample, productive Simpson clonality was calculated as the square root of Simpson's diversity index over productive rearrangements. TCRdb took over this immuneACCESS table, retaining in-frame rearrangements with V and J assigned. Such tables are incomplete; in checked studies, under half of the missing clones stem from an unresolved V gene, and the remainder is unexplained. The D gene and trimming were derived from the DNA, and the V and J assignments and clone size from that table. This sample gives about 150,000 clones in total; around 87% of them show up just once. In total, the top ten clones hold around 2.5% of the sample.

Trimming at the junction amounts to 6 bases on V and 5 bases on J, and the germline ends lie 11 bases apart. The germline V gene (reference sequence) provides CDR1 DFQATT and CDR2 SNEGSKA. From the cysteine up to the phenylalanine, the CDR3 has a length of 11 residues. Only the CDR3 DNA is retained, 33 bases long and in frame from the first base. Material for sequencing was peripheral blood. The chain is made from TRBV20-1 and TRBJ2-7; the D gene is perhaps TRBD2, on 6 matching bases. The receptor's source is an elderly woman with COVID-19, enrolled during active disease. The DNA sequence follows: TGCAGTGCCTCGACTAGTAACGAGCAGTACTTC. Its translation is CSASTSNEQYF.